The 27 T cell receptor beta chains in this list originate from one sample, sequenced in a study of T cell changes during pregnancy in multiple sclerosis. The protocol was immunoSEQ multiplex PCR, while the TCRdb copy is restricted to in-frame clones and leaves out a portion. Of fewer than 85,000 clones detected, over 90% appear once; the ten largest clones hold around 1%. Sequencing used peripheral blood, obtained in the second trimester of pregnancy. Source of these receptors: a female donor with multiple sclerosis, enrolled in a pregnancy study.

The gene calls are TRBV10-1 and TRBJ2-2, with 7 bases aligning to TRBD1. The CDR3 extends over 16 amino acids. V lost 0 bases and J lost 10; bases outside the gene matches: 11. Per germline, CDR1 WNHNN and CDR2 SYGVQD (reference sequence). Here the CDR3 reads CASSESGQDKRAELFF. In nucleotides, the CDR3 is TGCGCCAGCAGTGAGTCCGGACAGGATAAACGAGCGGAGCTGTTTTTT.

This clone occurred a few times. V usage is TRBV18 and J usage is TRBJ2-7; D is unclear. The CDR3 has 15 amino acids. Germline CDR1 is KGHSH and CDR2 is LQKENI. V shed 3 bases and J shed 6 bases, with 18 bases lying between them. The CDR3 region is CASSPAAISEREQYF. Here the CDR3 DNA reads TGTGCCAGCTCACCCGCGGCCATATCTGAGCGCGAGCAGTACTTC.

V gene TRBV7-6 combines with J gene TRBJ2-1; 9 bases align to TRBD2. This CDR3 is built from 19 residues. V shed 1 base and J 8 bases; nucleotides not matched to a gene: 18. In germline, CDR1 is SGHVS, CDR2 FNYEAQ. In DNA form, the CDR3 reads TGTGCCAGCAGCTTAGGGAGATTAGCGGGAGAGGGTCGGGCCCATGAGCAGTTCTTC. Amino acids: CASSLGRLAGEGRAHEQFF.

The chain uses TRBV7-9 and TRBJ2-5, with 16 bases fitting TRBD2. CDR3 length equals 18 residues. The V and J ends lost 4 bases and 5 bases, in that order; junction bases with no gene match: 10. From germline, CDR1 is SEHNR and CDR2 FQNEAQ (reference sequence). In DNA, the CDR3 is TGTGCCAGCAGCTCGCCGGGACTAGCGGGAGGGAGCTCGGAGACCCAGTACTTC. Translating gives CASSSPGLAGGSSETQYF.

This chain uses TRBV19 with TRBJ2-3; maybe TRBD2 (6 bases). Looked up from germline, CDR1 is LNHDA and CDR2 is SQIVND (reference sequence). The V and J ends lost 5 bases and 6 bases respectively, with 12 bases between them. The length of the CDR3 is 13 residues. CDR3 amino acids: CASSLLRGDTQYF. CDR3 DNA sequence: TGTGCCAGTAGTTTACTTCGGGGGGATACGCAGTATTTT.

This chain connects TRBV5-6 to TRBJ1-1; 9 bases map to TRBD1. After removal of 4 bases from V and 1 base from J, the junction contained 2 bases not matched to a gene. CDR1 and CDR2 (germline): SGHDT, YYEEEE. The CDR3 loop spans 14 amino acids. The chain's CDR3 is CASSTTGGNTEAFF. The CDR3 region has the DNA TGTGCCAGCAGCACGACAGGGGGGAACACTGAAGCTTTCTTT.

This clone was seen a few times. This sequence joins TRBV19 and TRBJ2-7; 13 bases match TRBD2. Germline CDR1 and CDR2: LNHDA and SQIVND (reference sequence). The ends lost 5 bases at V and 4 bases at J; junction bases unmatched: 5. The CDR3 runs to 15 residues. The CDR3 sequence is CASSPGTSGAYEQYF. CDR3 DNA sequence: TGTGCCAGTAGTCCAGGGACTAGCGGGGCATACGAGCAGTACTTC.

The chain's CDR3 is CASSSPGADTQYF. The CDR3 DNA sequence: TGTGCCAGCAGTTCCCCAGGGGCAGATACGCAGTATTTT. This chain uses TRBV2 with TRBJ2-3; perhaps TRBD1 as D (6 bases). Germline V gene data show CDR1 as SNHLY and CDR2 as FYNNEI. Trimming removed 5 bases from V and 4 bases from J, with 10 bases in between. The CDR3 sequence is 13 residues long.

The rearrangement joins TRBV25-1 to TRBJ2-3; the match to TRBD2 covers 9 bases. This CDR3 is built from 11 residues. Losses at the gene ends were 2 bases for V and 14 bases for J; bases not matched to a gene: 2. Germline values: CDR1 MGHDK, CDR2 SYGVNS. CDR3 nucleotides: TGTGCCAGCAGTGAACTAGCGGGATGGTATTTT. It yields the protein CASSELAGWYF. Drawing the rest from reference TRBV25-1 and TRBJ2-3, the complete variable domain is EADIYQTPRYLVIGTGKKITLECSQTMGHDKMYWYQQDPGMELHLIHYSYGVNSTEKGDLSSESTVSRIRTEHFPLTLESARPSHTSQYLCASSELAGWYFGPGTRLTVL.

The chain carries TRBV18 and TRBJ2-7; a weak D match, TRBD2 (5 bases). V gave up 3 bases and J gave up 6 bases, with 24 bases separating them. This CDR3 has 17 amino acids. Germline V CDR1 and CDR2: KGHSH, LQKENI. The CDR3 region has the DNA TGTGCCAGCTCACCCCCGATGTTAGGGTATGACGGACTCGAGCAGTACTTC. As protein: CASSPPMLGYDGLEQYF.

V usage is TRBV5-6 and J usage is TRBJ1-5, with TRBD1 matching 8 bases. V trimming: 2 bases; J trimming: 4 bases; junction bases outside the gene matches: 14. This CDR3 has 18 residues. The V gene's germline CDR1 is SGHDT and CDR2 YYEEEE. In DNA, the CDR3 is TGTGCCAGCAGCTTCAGACCCCGGGACAGGTTTGATAATCAGCCCCAGCATTTT. This translates into CASSFRPRDRFDNQPQHF.

V usage is TRBV10-1 and J usage is TRBJ2-7, with 7 bases aligning to TRBD1. The CDR3 is 15 residues long. Per germline, CDR1 WNHNN and CDR2 SYGVQD (reference sequence). J gave up 0 bases and V 2 bases, and 4 bases lay outside the gene matches. CDR3 region: CASSESSGGSYEQYF. CDR3 nucleotides: TGCGCCAGCAGTGAGAGCTCAGGGGGCTCCTACGAGCAGTACTTC.

J is TRBJ1-5 and V is TRBV27, with 7 nucleotides matching TRBD1. Per germline, CDR1 MNHEY and CDR2 SMNVEV (reference sequence). CDR3 length: 15 residues. Germline trimming cut 6 bases from V and 2 bases from J; bases unmatched to any gene: 7. The CDR3 reads CASRPRGLGNQPQHF. The CDR3 DNA follows: TGTGCCAGCAGGCCTAGGGGGCTCGGCAATCAGCCCCAGCATTTT.

The chain carries TRBV5-1 and TRBJ2-2; TRBD2 matches 9 bases. CDR1 and CDR2 (germline): SGHRS, YFSETQ. Losses at the gene ends were 7 bases for V and 3 bases for J; bases not matched to a gene: 7. The CDR3 has 15 amino acids. The CDR3 sequence: CASHRGRADTGELFF. The CDR3 DNA reads TGCGCCAGCCACCGCGGGAGGGCCGACACCGGGGAGCTGTTTTTT.

The chain has TRBV7-2 and TRBJ2-7, with TRBD2 identical over 8 bases. The V gene's germline CDR1 is SGHTA and CDR2 FQGNSA. The CDR3 runs to 13 residues. Germline trimming cut 5 bases from V and 2 bases from J; bases unmatched to any gene: 2. CDR3 protein: CASSLSGTYEQYF. As DNA, the CDR3 is TGTGCCAGCAGCCTTAGCGGGACCTACGAGCAGTACTTC.

The table lists this clone with a count of one. The V and J genes are TRBV5-6 and TRBJ2-1; 7 nucleotides align to TRBD2. CDR1 is SGHDT and CDR2 is YYEEEE in the germline V gene. The CDR3 is 14 residues long. V shed 3 bases and J 4 bases; nucleotides not matched to a gene: 4. CDR3 in DNA: TGTGCCAGCAGCTCCGGCGGGAGTTACAATGAGCAGTTCTTC. Translated: CASSSGGSYNEQFF.

The chain couples TRBV29-1 to TRBJ2-1, with TRBD1 identical over 9 bases. This CDR3 is 17 amino acids long. The V gene end was trimmed by 0 bases and the J gene end by 3 bases; junction bases not matched to a gene: 9. The germline gives CDR1 SQVTM, CDR2 ANQGSEA. In nucleotides, the CDR3 is TGCAGCGTTGAAGACCCATGGGACAGGGAGTTCTACAATGAGCAGTTCTTC. Translated, it gives CSVEDPWDREFYNEQFF.

The V call is TRBV7-6, the J call TRBJ2-7, with TRBD1 as a possible D gene (5 bases). The CDR3 is 13 residues long. V lost 4 bases and J lost 5, with 12 bases in between. Germline V gene lookup returns CDR1 SGHVS and CDR2 FNYEAQ. CDR3 residues: CASSYRQQNEQYF. CDR3 nucleotides: TGTGCCAGCAGCTACCGACAGCAAAACGAGCAGTACTTC.

The V and J genes are TRBV29-1 and TRBJ2-2; 12 nucleotides match TRBD2. This CDR3 has 15 amino acids. V was clipped by 6 bases and J by 5 bases; unmatched bases: 7. In germline, CDR1 is SQVTM, CDR2 ANQGSEA. The CDR3 protein is CSVRLAGGGTGELFF. CDR3 sequence (DNA): TGCAGCGTCAGGCTAGCGGGAGGGGGTACCGGGGAGCTGTTTTTT.

This clone was detected a few times. The genes are TRBV5-1 and TRBJ2-2; tentatively, D is TRBD2 (6 bases). This CDR3 is 15 amino acids long. Germline CDR1 and CDR2: SGHRS and YFSETQ. V lost 5 bases and J lost 8, with 19 bases in between. Here the CDR3 DNA reads TGCGCCAGCAGGTCTGGCGGGGAGAGCACTGGGGAGCTGTTTTTT. As protein: CASRSGGESTGELFF. Variable domain in full (rest from reference TRBV5-1 and TRBJ2-2): KAGVTQTPRYLIKTRGQQVTLSCSPISGHRSVSWYQQTPGQGLQFLFEYFSETQRNKGNFPGRFSGRQFSNSRSEMNVSTLELGDSALYLCASRSGGESTGELFFGEGSRLTVL.

DNA for the CDR3: TGTGCCAGCAGCCCCCTACAGGGGGCGGCTGGCTACACCTTC. This gives the protein CASSPLQGAAGYTF. The rearrangement uses TRBV27 and TRBJ1-2; 9 bases agree with TRBD1. The CDR3 sequence is 14 residues long. V lost 6 bases, J lost 7 bases, and 9 bases stayed unmatched. Per the germline V gene, CDR1 is MNHEY and CDR2 is SMNVEV (reference sequence).

The rearrangement joins TRBV5-1 to TRBJ2-7; 7 bases align to TRBD1. Germline trimming cut 5 bases from V and 2 bases from J; bases unmatched to any gene: 10. The V gene's germline CDR1 is SGHRS and CDR2 YFSETQ. The CDR3 runs to 15 residues. For the CDR3, the DNA is TGCGCCAGCAGGGACGGAACAGGGACAGCCTACGAGCAGTACTTC. It encodes CASRDGTGTAYEQYF.

The chain carries TRBV4-1 and TRBJ1-3; D call uncertain. CDR1 is MGHRA, CDR2 YSYEKL, per germline. Trimming stripped 1 base from V and 1 base from J, with 14 bases between. This CDR3 is built from 17 residues. The chain's CDR3 is CASSQGGYRGSGNTIYF. In nucleotides, the CDR3 is TGCGCCAGCAGCCAAGGAGGGTACCGGGGATCTGGAAACACCATATATTTT.

V and J are TRBV6-1 and TRBJ2-7; D not certain. Germline V gene lookup returns CDR1 MNHNS and CDR2 SASEGT. CDR3 length: 12 amino acids. The V end was cut by 6 bases, the J end by 5 bases, with 11 bases between. The CDR3 protein is CASSFLSDEQYF. As DNA, the CDR3 is TGTGCCAGCAGCTTTCTTTCCGACGAGCAGTACTTC.

This clone is a singleton in its sample. The chain joins TRBV9 to TRBJ2-3; no definite D call. This CDR3 spans 13 amino acids. Per germline, CDR1 SGDLS and CDR2 YYNGEE. The V end was cut by 4 bases, the J end by 4 bases, with 10 bases between. CDR3 DNA sequence: TGTGCCAGCAGCTACCTCAGCGCAGATACGCAGTATTTT. Amino acid sequence: CASSYLSADTQYF.

This clone was seen once. The chain is built from TRBV9 and TRBJ2-1, with no clear D. The germline V gene encodes CDR1 SGDLS and CDR2 YYNGEE. This CDR3 is 12 amino acids long. V gave up 0 bases and J gave up 6 bases, with 4 bases separating them. In DNA, the CDR3 is TGTGCCAGCAGCGTAGCGGTCAATGAGCAGTTCTTC. Encoded protein: CASSVAVNEQFF. Variable domain in full (rest from reference TRBV9 and TRBJ2-1): DSGVTQTPKHLITATGQRVTLRCSPRSGDLSVYWYQQSLDQGLQFLIQYYNGEERAKGNILERFSAQQFPDLHSELNLSSLELGDSALYFCASSVAVNEQFFGPGTRLTVL.

This chain uses TRBV30 with TRBJ1-2, with D possibly matching TRBD1 (6 bases). This CDR3 comprises 14 residues. V dropped 2 bases and J dropped 3 bases, with 13 bases sitting between them. Germline values: CDR1 GTSNPN, CDR2 SVGIG (reference sequence). Here the CDR3 DNA reads TGTGCCTGGAGTACCCTGGGGGGGCACTATGGCTACACCTTC. Its translation is CAWSTLGGHYGYTF.